The text below deals with one T cell receptor beta chain. The source of the sample is a study of blood T cell repertoires in COVID-19. On the study more broadly: The United States, Italy and Spain were the sources of the acute and convalescent COVID-19 samples.

Per the original methods: Cell counts per sample came from amplifying reference gene primers. The data were produced by immunoSEQ multiplex PCR, yet TCRdb's version contains in-frame clones alone and is incomplete. The DNA was the basis for D and trimming; V, J and clone size are from that table. Of 270,000 or so clones listed, about four fifths are singletons. Germline CDR1 is SGHVS and CDR2 is FNYEAQ. This CDR3 contains 13 residues. V lost 4 bases to trimming and J lost 3 bases, with 9 bases between them. Seattle patients were enrolled during active infection and followed longitudinally. The sample comprised peripheral blood. This sequence was found in a human donor with COVID-19, enrolled during active disease. The donor label of this sample is uncertain. This chain joins TRBV7-6 and TRBJ1-2; maybe TRBD1 (6 bases). The CDR3 DNA is TGTGCCAGCAGCTCTACAGGGTACTATGGCTACACCTTC. Translated: CASSSTGYYGYTF.